The entry below describes one T cell receptor beta chain. Its antigen remains unknown. The CDR3 spans 15 residues. After removal of 4 bases from V and 1 base from J, the junction contained 6 bases not matched to a gene. The germline CDR1 and CDR2 sequences are SNHLY and FYNNEI. This entry belongs to a study of graft-versus-host responses after intestinal transplantation. Study context: Multivisceral, liver-intestinal, or isolated intestinal transplants were performed in recipients. All of the recipients had induction that used anti-thymocyte globulin, then tacrolimus and steroids for three to four years.

Notes on the study in general: In patients with graft-donor T cell macrochimerism, allograft graft-versus-host to host-versus-graft clonal ratios were high. GvH clones appeared in recipient marrow, some first in ileum or blood.

Produced via immunoSEQ multiplex PCR; TCRdb's table is partial and in-frame only. The sample yields some 39,000 clones, over 85% seen once. The chain employs TRBV2 and TRBJ2-5, with 7 bases aligning to TRBD2. This clonotype was obtained from a human patient who received an intestinal transplant, so some T cells may come from the graft donor. Sequenced material: PBMCs, taken roughly 270 days after transplant. The CDR3 loop is CASSVAGGIQETQYF. Here the CDR3 DNA reads TGTGCCAGCAGTGTAGCCGGGGGGATCCAAGAGACCCAGTACTTC.